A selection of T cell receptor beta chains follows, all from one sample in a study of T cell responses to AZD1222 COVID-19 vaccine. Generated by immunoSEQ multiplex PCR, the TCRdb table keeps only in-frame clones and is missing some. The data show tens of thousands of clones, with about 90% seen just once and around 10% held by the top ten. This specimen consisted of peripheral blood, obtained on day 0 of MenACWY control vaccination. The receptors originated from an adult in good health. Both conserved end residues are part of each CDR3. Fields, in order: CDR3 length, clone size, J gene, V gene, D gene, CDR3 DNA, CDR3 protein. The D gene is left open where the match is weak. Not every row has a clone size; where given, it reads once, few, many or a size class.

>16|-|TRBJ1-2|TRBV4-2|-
TGTGCCAGCAGCCAAGATCTCGCTGGAGGGTTGGGTGGCTACACCTTC
CASSQDLAGGLGGYTF
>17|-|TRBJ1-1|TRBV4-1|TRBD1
TGCGCCAGCAGCCAGCGTATAAACAGGGGACTGAACACTGAAGCTTTCTTT
CASSQRINRGLNTEAFF
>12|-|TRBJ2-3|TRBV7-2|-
TGTGCCAGCACCCACTCGGGTGGTACGCAGTATTTT
CASTHSGGTQYF
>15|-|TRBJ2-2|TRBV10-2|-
TGCGCCAGTAGCTGGACAGACCCGAACACCGGGGAGCTGTTTTTT
CASSWTDPNTGELFF
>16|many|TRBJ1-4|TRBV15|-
TGTGCCACCAGCAGAGATGGAGGGGGGACGGTTGAAAAACTGTTTTTT
CATSRDGGGTVEKLFF
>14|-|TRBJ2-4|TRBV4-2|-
TGTGCCAGCAGCCAAGACTCAGCCAAAAACATTCAGTACTTC
CASSQDSAKNIQYF
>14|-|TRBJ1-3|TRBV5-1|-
TGCGCCAGCAGCTTGAGCGGGTCTGGAAACACCATATATTTT
CASSLSGSGNTIYF
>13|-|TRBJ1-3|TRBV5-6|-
TGTGCCAGCAGCTTGGATGGGGCGAACACCATATATTTT
CASSLDGANTIYF
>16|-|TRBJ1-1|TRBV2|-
TGTGCCAGCAGAGCCATTGGGATGTATGGGGGCACTGAAGCTTTCTTT
CASRAIGMYGGTEAFF
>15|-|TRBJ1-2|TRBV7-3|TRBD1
TGTGCCAGCAGTAAATCCGGGACAGATAACTATGGCTACACCTTC
CASSKSGTDNYGYTF
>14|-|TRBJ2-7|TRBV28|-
TGTGCCAGCAGCCAGACCGGGACTTACTACGAGCAGTACTTC
CASSQTGTYYEQYF
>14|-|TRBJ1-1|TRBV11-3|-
TGTGCCAGCAGCTCGTCAGGGGAAGGCACTGAAGCTTTCTTT
CASSSSGEGTEAFF
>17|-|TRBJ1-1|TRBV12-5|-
TGTGCTAGTGGTTCGGTGACTTCTACGGGATGGGGCACTGAAGCTTTCTTT
CASGSVTSTGWGTEAFF
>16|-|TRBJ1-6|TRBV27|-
TGTGCCAGCAGTCGAAAGGACCCAGGGGCCAATTCACCCCTCCACTTT
CASSRKDPGANSPLHF
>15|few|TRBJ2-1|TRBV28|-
TGTGCCAGCAGTTTTGCTAGCGTCTCCTACAATGAGCAGTTCTTC
CASSFASVSYNEQFF
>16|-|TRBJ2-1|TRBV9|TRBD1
TGTGCCAGCAGCGTTGGGACAGGGGGAGGTTACAATGAGCAGTTCTTC
CASSVGTGGGYNEQFF
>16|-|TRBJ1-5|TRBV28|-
TGTGCCAGCAGTTTCCGGTACAGGGCCAGCAATCAGCCCCAGCATTTT
CASSFRYRASNQPQHF
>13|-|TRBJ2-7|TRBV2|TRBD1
TGTGCCAGCAGAGGGGACAGCAAATACGAGCAGTACTTC
CASRGDSKYEQYF
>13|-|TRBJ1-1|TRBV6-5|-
TGTGCCAGCAGACCCGGGCCGCACACTGAAGCTTTCTTT
CASRPGPHTEAFF
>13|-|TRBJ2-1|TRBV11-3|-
TGTGCCAGCAGCCCGGTGGGGTCGAATGAGCAGTTCTTC
CASSPVGSNEQFF
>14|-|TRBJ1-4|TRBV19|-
TGTGCCAGTACCCCGGGCCTATATCCTGAAAAACTGTTTTTT
CASTPGLYPEKLFF
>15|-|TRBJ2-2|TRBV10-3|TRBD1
TGTGCCATCAACGGACAGGGCGGGAACACCGGGGAGCTGTTTTTT
CAINGQGGNTGELFF
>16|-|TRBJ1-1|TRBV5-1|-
TGCGCCAGCAGCACACAGGGTACCCTCTTGAACACTGAAGCTTTCTTT
CASSTQGTLLNTEAFF
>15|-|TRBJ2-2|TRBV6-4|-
TGTGCCAGCAGTGACTCGGACATAAACACCGGGGAGCTGTTTTTT
CASSDSDINTGELFF
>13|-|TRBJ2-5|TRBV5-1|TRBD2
TGCGCCAGCAGAGGACTAGCTGGAGAGACCCAGTACTTC
CASRGLAGETQYF
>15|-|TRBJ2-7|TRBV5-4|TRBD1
TGTGCCAGCAGCTTGGGAAGGGACAGTGCCTACGAGCAGTACTTC
CASSLGRDSAYEQYF
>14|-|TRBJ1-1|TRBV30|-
TGTGCCTGGAGTGTACGGGGAGGGGAGCGGGCAGCTTTCTTT
CAWSVRGGERAAFF
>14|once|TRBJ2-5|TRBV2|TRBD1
TGTGCCAGCATGGGGACAGGGGGTTCGGAGACCCAGTACTTC
CASMGTGGSETQYF
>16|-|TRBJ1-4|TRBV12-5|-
TGTGCTAGTGGTTTGACCCGGGAGTCCCGGAATGAAAAACTGTTTTTT
CASGLTRESRNEKLFF
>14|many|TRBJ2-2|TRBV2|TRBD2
TGTGCCAGCACTGGACTAGCGGGTAGCGGGGAGCTGTTTTTT
CASTGLAGSGELFF
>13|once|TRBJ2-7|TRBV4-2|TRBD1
TGTGCCAGCAGCCAGCAGGGGGCGGAGGAGCAGTACTTC
CASSQQGAEEQYF
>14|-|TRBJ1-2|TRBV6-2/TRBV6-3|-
TGTGCCAGCAGTGCAAGCCTGTACACCTATGGCTACACCTTC
CASSASLYTYGYTF
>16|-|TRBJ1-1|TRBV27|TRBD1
TGTGCCAGCAGTCCCGGGACAGGTAACTTGAACACTGAAGCTTTCTTT
CASSPGTGNLNTEAFF
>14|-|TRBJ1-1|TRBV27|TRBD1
TGTGCCAGCAGTTTATTTCAGGGGGACACTGAAGCTTTCTTT
CASSLFQGDTEAFF
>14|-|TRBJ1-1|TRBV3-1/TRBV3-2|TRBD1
TGTGCCAGCAGCCAAAAAGGGGGCAGAACTGAAGCTTTCTTT
CASSQKGGRTEAFF
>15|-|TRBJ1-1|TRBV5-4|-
TGTGCCAGCAGCTTAGTGAACAGAGTGAACACTGAAGCTTTCTTT
CASSLVNRVNTEAFF
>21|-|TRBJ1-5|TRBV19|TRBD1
TGTGCCAGTAGTATAATCGGAGCGGGGACAGGGGGCGTCGGGCTAAATCAGCCCCAGCATTTT
CASSIIGAGTGGVGLNQPQHF
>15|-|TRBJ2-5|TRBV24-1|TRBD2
TGTGCCACCAGTGCCGGGACTAGCGGGAAGGAGACCCAGTACTTC
CATSAGTSGKETQYF
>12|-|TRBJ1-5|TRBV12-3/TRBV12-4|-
TGTGCCAGCGCCACGGGGTCTCAGCCCCAGCATTTT
CASATGSQPQHF